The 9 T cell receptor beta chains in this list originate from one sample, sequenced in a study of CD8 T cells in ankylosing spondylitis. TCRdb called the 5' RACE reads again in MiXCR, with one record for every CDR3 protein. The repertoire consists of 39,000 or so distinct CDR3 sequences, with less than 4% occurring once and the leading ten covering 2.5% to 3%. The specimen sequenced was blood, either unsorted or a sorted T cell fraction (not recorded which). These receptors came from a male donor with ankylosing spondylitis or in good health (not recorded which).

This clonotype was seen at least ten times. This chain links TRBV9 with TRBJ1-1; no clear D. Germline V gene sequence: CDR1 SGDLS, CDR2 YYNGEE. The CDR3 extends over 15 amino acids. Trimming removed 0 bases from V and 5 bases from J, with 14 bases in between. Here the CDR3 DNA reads TGTGCCAGCAGCGTAGTTGGGGATATAGGGACTGAAGCTTTCTTT. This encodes CASSVVGDIGTEAFF.

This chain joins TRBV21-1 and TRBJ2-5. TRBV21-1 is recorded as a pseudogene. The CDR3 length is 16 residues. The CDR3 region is CASSKVHSCFQETQYF. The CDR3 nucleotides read TGTGCCAGCAGCAAAGTACACAGCTGCTTCCAAGAGACCCAGTACTTC.

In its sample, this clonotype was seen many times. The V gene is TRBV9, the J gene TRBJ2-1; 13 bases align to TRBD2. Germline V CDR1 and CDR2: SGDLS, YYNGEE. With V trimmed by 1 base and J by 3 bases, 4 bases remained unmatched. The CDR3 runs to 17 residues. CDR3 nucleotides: TGTGCCAGCAGCGTATATACTAGCGGGAGGGGCTACAATGAGCAGTTCTTC. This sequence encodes CASSVYTSGRGYNEQFF.

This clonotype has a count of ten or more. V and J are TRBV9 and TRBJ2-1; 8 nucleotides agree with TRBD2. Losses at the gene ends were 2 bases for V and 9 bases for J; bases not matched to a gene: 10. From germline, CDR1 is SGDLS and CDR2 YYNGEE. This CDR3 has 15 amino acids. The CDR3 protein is CASSVSGTRVAEQFF. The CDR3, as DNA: TGTGCCAGCAGCGTTTCCGGGACTAGGGTTGCTGAGCAGTTCTTC. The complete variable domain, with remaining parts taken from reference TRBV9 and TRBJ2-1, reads DSGVTQTPKHLITATGQRVTLRCSPRSGDLSVYWYQQSLDQGLQFLIQYYNGEERAKGNILERFSAQQFPDLHSELNLSSLELGDSALYFCASSVSGTRVAEQFFGPGTRLTVL.

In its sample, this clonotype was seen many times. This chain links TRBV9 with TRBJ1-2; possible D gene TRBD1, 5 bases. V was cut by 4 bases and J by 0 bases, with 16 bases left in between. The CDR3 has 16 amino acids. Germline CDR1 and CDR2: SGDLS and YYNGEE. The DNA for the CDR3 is TGTGCCAGCAGCCCTTCTTGGGGCAGCCCTAACTATGGCTACACCTTC. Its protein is CASSPSWGSPNYGYTF.

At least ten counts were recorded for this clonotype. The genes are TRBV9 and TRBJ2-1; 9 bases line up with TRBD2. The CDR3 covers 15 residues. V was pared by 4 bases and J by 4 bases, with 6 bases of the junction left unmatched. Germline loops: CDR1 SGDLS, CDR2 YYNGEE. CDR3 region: CASSQSGGSYNEQFF. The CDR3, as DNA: TGTGCCAGCAGCCAGAGCGGGGGGTCTTACAATGAGCAGTTCTTC.

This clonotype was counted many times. CDR3 nucleotides: TGTGCCAGCAGCGTAGGTGAAGGTACCCAGTACTTC. This encodes CASSVGEGTQYF. The genes are TRBV9 and TRBJ2-5; no reliable D call. With 0 bases removed from V and 8 bases from J, the gap between germline ends came to 8 bases. CDR3 length equals 12 residues. In germline, CDR1 is SGDLS, CDR2 YYNGEE.

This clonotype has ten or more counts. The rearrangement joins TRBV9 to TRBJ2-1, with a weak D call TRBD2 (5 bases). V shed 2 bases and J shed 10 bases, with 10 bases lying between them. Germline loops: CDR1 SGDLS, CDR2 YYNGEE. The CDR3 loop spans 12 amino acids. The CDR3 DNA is TGTGCCAGCAGCGTTACCACGGGAGAGCAGTTCTTC. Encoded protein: CASSVTTGEQFF.

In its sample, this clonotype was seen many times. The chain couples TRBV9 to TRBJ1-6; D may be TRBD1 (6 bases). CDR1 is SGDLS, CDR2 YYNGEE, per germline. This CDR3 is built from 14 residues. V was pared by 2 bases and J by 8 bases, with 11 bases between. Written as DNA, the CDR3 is TGTGCCAGCAGCGTTACCAAGGGGGATTCACCCCTCCACTTT. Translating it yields CASSVTKGDSPLHF.